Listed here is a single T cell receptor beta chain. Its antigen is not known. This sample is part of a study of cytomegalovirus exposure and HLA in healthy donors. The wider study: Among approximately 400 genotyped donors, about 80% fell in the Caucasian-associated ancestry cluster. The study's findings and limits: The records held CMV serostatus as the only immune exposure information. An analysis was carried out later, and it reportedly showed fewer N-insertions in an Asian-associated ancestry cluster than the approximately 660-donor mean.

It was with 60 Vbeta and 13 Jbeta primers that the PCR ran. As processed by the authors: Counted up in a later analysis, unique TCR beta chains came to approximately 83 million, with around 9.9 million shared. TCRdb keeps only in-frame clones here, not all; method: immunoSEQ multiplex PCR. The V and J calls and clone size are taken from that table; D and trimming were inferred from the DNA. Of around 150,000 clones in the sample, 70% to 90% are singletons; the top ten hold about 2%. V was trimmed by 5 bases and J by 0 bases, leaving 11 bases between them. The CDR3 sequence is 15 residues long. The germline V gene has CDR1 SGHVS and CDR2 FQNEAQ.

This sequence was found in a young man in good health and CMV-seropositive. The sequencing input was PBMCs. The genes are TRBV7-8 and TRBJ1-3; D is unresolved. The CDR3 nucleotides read TGTGCCAGCAGCCCTAGGGAGTCCTCTGGAAACACCATATATTTT. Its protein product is CASSPRESSGNTIYF.